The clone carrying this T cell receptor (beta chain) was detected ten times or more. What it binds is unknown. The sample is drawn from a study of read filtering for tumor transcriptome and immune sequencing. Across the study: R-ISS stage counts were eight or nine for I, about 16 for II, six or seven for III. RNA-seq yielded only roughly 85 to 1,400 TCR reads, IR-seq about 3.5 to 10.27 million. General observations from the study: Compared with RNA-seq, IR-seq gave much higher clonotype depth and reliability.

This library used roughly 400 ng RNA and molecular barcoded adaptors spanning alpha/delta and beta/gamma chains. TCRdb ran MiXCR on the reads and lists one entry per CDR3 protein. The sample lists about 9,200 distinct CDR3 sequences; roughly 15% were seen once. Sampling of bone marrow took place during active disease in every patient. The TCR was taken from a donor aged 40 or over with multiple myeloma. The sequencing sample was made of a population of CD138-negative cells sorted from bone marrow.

The CDR3 here is CAWSAGGYNEQFF. DNA for the CDR3: TGTGCCTGGAGTGCAGGCGGATACAATGAGCAGTTCTTC. V and J are TRBV30 and TRBJ2-1; the D is unclear. This CDR3 comprises 13 residues. Germline CDR1 and CDR2: GTSNPN and SVGIG (reference sequence). V was shortened by 1 base and J by 4 bases, with 8 bases between the two germline ends. Complete variable domain (other parts from reference TRBV30 and TRBJ2-1): SQTIHQWPATLVQPVGSPLSLECTVEGTSNPNLYWYRQAAGRGLQLLFYSVGIGQISSEVPQNLSASRPQDRQFILSSKKLLLSDSGFYLCAWSAGGYNEQFFGPGTRLTVL.